Listed here is a single TCR beta chain. From germline, CDR1 is SGHDT and CDR2 YYEEEE. V was clipped by 4 bases and J by 8 bases; unmatched bases: 6. This CDR3 contains 14 residues. This table comes from immunoSEQ multiplex PCR, and its TCRdb copy is limited to in-frame clones, with some not included. The table lists some 120,000 clones, 84% of them singletons. This record belongs to a study of cytotoxic CD8 clonotypes in ibrutinib-treated CLL. This clonotype originated in a human donor with chronic lymphocytic leukemia. Specimen: PBMCs, collected after 24 months of ibrutinib treatment. This chain uses TRBV5-6 with TRBJ1-6, with 7 bases fitting TRBD1. CDR3 in amino acids: CASSEDRRYSPLHF. The CDR3 nucleotides are TGTGCCAGCAGCGAGGACAGGAGGTATTCACCCCTCCACTTT.